The 10 T cell receptor beta chains listed next were all sequenced from one sample in a study of T cell repertoires in cytomegalovirus infection. From the reads, TCRdb called clonotypes with MiXCR, one entry per CDR3 protein. The data show hundreds of thousands of distinct CDR3 sequences, about a third seen once. The sample comprised PBMCs. These receptors all stem from a human donor in good health (CMV status not recorded). Some clones in this sample may be carry-over from other donors' samples.

Remarks on this clonotype: A read error is possible here, since a much larger clone lies one base away. J is TRBJ1-1 and V is TRBV7-2, with 7 nucleotides matching TRBD1. V shed 6 bases, J shed 3 bases, and the junction held 7 bases outside the gene matches. CDR1 is SGHTA, CDR2 FQGNSA, per germline. CDR3 length: 14 residues. This chain's CDR3 is CASRIRGTHTEAFF. For the CDR3, the DNA is TGTGCCAGCAGAATCAGGGGGACCCACACTGAAGCTTTCTTT. The full variable domain, completed using reference TRBV7-2 and TRBJ1-1, is GAGVSQSPSNKVTEKGKDVELRCDPISGHTALYWYRQSLGQGLEFLIYFQGNSAPDKSGLPSDRFSAERTGGSVSTLTIQRTQQEDSAVYLCASRIRGTHTEAFFGQGTRLTVV.

This clonotype was counted between two and nine times. V usage is TRBV4-2 and J usage is TRBJ2-3, with D hard to call. This CDR3 is built from 14 residues. Germline V gene data show CDR1 as LGHNA and CDR2 as YNFKEQ. Between the trimmed V and J ends, which lost 0 bases and 4 bases, there was a span of 8 bases. The CDR3 nucleotides read TGTGCCAGCAGCCAAGAGACTCATGCAGATACGCAGTATTTT. It specifies CASSQETHADTQYF.

As concerns this clonotype: Possible read error: a much larger clone is one base away. The gene calls are TRBV18 and TRBJ2-3; D may match TRBD1 or TRBD2 (5 bases each). Germline V gene sequence: CDR1 KGHSH, CDR2 LQKENI. The CDR3 runs 13 residues. In DNA form, the CDR3 reads TGTGCCAGCTCACCGGGGGACCCCAATACGCAGTCTTTT. Encoded protein: CASSPGDPNTQSF.

On this clonotype: Since a much larger clone is just one base distant, this may be a read error. The chain carries TRBV4-3 and TRBJ1-2; D is unresolved. The CDR3 runs to 15 residues. CDR1 and CDR2 from the germline V gene are LGHNA and YSLEER. Trimming pared 0 bases from V and 4 bases from J, leaving 12 bases between. The CDR3 sequence is CASSQDRCETYGYTF. CDR3 nucleotides: TGCGCCAGCAGCCAAGATCGATGTGAAACCTATGGCTACACCTTC.

Worth noting for this clonotype: At one end, the junction sequence differs from germline, possibly due to a read error. This chain joins TRBV15 and TRBJ2-2; D is tentatively TRBD1 or TRBD2 (5 bases each). The CDR3 spans 14 residues. The germline V gene encodes CDR1 LNHNV and CDR2 YYDKDF (reference sequence). CDR3: CATSRDSVAGALFF. As DNA, the CDR3 is TGTGCCACCAGCAGAGATTCCGTCGCCGGGGCGCTGTTTTTT.

The chain uses TRBV9 and TRBJ2-7; D is perhaps TRBD1 (6 bases). CDR1 and CDR2 (germline): SGDLS, YYNGEE. There are 15 residues in the CDR3. V lost 7 bases and J 3 bases, leaving 20 bases between the germline ends. The CDR3 region has the DNA TGTGCCAGCCGCCCCCACGGGACACAACTCTACGAGCAGTACTTC. It encodes CASRPHGTQLYEQYF.

This clonotype came up a few times. The gene calls are TRBV5-1 and TRBJ1-5; D ambiguous. Germline V gene lookup returns CDR1 SGHRS and CDR2 YFSETQ. V lost 0 bases, J lost 6 bases, and 7 bases lay in between. This CDR3 region has 13 residues. The chain's CDR3 is CASSLVGSQPQHF. CDR3 coding DNA: TGCGCCAGCAGCTTGGTAGGTTCTCAGCCCCAGCATTTT.

V usage is TRBV5-4 and J usage is TRBJ1-6, with TRBD1 as a possible D gene (6 bases). V was shortened by 2 bases and J by 10 bases, with 16 bases between the two germline ends. This CDR3 has 15 amino acids. In germline, CDR1 is SGHNT, CDR2 YYREEE (reference sequence). DNA of the CDR3: TGTGCCAGCAGCTTATCGGGGGCGATGAAGTCACCCCTCCACTTT. As protein: CASSLSGAMKSPLHF.

Many counts were recorded for this clonotype. V usage is TRBV7-2 and J usage is TRBJ2-5; D assignment may be TRBD1 or TRBD2 (5 bases each). Germline CDR1 and CDR2: SGHTA and FQGNSA. The CDR3 totals 13 residues. V was trimmed by 1 base and J by 3 bases, leaving 6 bases between them. The CDR3: CASSLGGKETQYF. The CDR3 nucleotides read TGTGCCAGCAGCTTAGGGGGGAAAGAGACCCAGTACTTC.

In nucleotides, the CDR3 is TGTGCCAGCAGCCCCGAGGGGGCCGGCTATGGCTACACCTTC. As protein: CASSPEGAGYGYTF. J is TRBJ1-2 and V is TRBV7-1; 7 nucleotides match TRBD1. TRBV7-1 qualifies as an ORF whose function is uncertain. The J segment lost 4 bases and the V segment lost 5 bases, leaving 7 bases of the junction unmatched. The CDR3 length is 14 residues.